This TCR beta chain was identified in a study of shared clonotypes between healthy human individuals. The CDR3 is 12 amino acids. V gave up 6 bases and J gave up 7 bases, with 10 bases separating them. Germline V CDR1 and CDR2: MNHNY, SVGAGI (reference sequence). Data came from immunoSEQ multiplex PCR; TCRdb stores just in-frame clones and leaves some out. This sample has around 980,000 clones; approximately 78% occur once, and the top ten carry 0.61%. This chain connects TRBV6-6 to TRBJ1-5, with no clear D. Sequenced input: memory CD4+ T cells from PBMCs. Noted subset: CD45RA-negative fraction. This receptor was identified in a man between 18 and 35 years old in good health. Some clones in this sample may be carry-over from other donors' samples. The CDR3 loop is CASSTMRQPQHF. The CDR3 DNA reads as TGTGCCAGCAGCACAATGAGACAGCCCCAGCATTTT.